Listed below are T cell receptor beta chains from one sample, sequenced in a study of patients and donors after allogeneic stem cell transplantation. Via MiXCR, TCRdb re-called the RT-PCR reads, giving one row per CDR3 protein. This table holds about 40,000 distinct CDR3 sequences, under 35% found once. Material for sequencing was blood, either unsorted or a sorted T cell fraction (not recorded which). These receptors all come from a human donor who was either an allogeneic HSCT recipient or a stem cell or donor lymphocyte infusion donor (not recorded which). It is not recorded whose cells these are; they may come from a transplant donor. Both conserved end residues are part of each CDR3. Fields, in order: V gene, CDR3 length, CDR3 protein.

V gene: TRBV20-1
CDR3 length: 13
CDR3 protein: CSASDNRMSEQFF

V gene: TRBV6-6
CDR3 length: 11
CDR3 protein: CASRFREVQYF

V gene: TRBV12-3/TRBV12-4
CDR3 length: 14
CDR3 protein: CASSRGGGGEKLFF

V gene: TRBV4-3
CDR3 length: 14
CDR3 protein: CASSLGLTNSPLHF

V gene: TRBV28
CDR3 length: 18
CDR3 protein: CASSFLGPRAAHAYGYTF

V gene: TRBV5-6
CDR3 length: 15
CDR3 protein: CASSSKPGGTDTQYF

V gene: TRBV4-3
CDR3 length: 14
CDR3 protein: CASSQAGRPWGYTF

V gene: TRBV18
CDR3 length: 14
CDR3 protein: CASSPSGSTDTQYF

V gene: TRBV6-5
CDR3 length: 15
CDR3 protein: CASAETGGSNQPQHF

V gene: TRBV7-7
CDR3 length: 13
CDR3 protein: CASSSTVNSPLHF

V gene: TRBV28
CDR3 length: 13
CDR3 protein: CASSFAGADGYTF

V gene: TRBV7-2
CDR3 length: 13
CDR3 protein: CASNFGQGYGYTF

V gene: TRBV4-3
CDR3 length: 17
CDR3 protein: CASSQESIGGRADTQYF

V gene: TRBV20-1
CDR3 length: 14
CDR3 protein: CSARVIVVNYGYTF

V gene: TRBV3-1
CDR3 length: 13
CDR3 protein: CASSQWTAYEQYF

V gene: TRBV6-5
CDR3 length: 15
CDR3 protein: CASSLVGNGNTEAFF

V gene: TRBV5-1
CDR3 length: 13
CDR3 protein: CASSLSKDSPLHF

V gene: TRBV18
CDR3 length: 14
CDR3 protein: CASSPTASTDTQYF

V gene: TRBV28
CDR3 length: 14
CDR3 protein: CASSVTRDTETQYF

V gene: TRBV27
CDR3 length: 11
CDR3 protein: CASSLGNEQFF

V gene: TRBV4-3
CDR3 length: 16
CDR3 protein: CASSQDSFPFSYEQYF

V gene: TRBV29-1
CDR3 length: 14
CDR3 protein: CSSSVGAGSYGYTF